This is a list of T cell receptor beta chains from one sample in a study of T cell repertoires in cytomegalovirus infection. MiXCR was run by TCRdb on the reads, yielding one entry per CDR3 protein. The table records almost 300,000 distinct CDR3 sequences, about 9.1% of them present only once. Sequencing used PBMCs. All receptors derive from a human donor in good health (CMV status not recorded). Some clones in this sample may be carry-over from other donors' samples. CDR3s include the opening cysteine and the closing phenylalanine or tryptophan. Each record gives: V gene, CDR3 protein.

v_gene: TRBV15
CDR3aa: CATREYSGANVLTF

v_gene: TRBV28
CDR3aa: CASSTPGTGESPLHF

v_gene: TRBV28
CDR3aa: CASSLTGGLYQETQYF

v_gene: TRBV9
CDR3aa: CASSVDLGANVLTF

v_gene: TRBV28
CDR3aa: CASSLSGVGGELFF

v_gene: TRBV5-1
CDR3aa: CASSFTGKGSPLHF

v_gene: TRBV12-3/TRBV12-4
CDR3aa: CASSKPGRNSPLHF

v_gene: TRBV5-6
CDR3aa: CASSQGLRGSNEQFF

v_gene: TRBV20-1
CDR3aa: CSARTASGSGETQYF

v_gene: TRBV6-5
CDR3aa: CASSYSGRGTNTEAFF

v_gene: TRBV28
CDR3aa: CASSLPGSYNEQFF

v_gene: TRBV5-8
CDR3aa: CASSLEGQGHQPQHF

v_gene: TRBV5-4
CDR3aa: CASSLGGDPTTDTQYF

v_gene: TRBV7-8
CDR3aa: CASSSDRGNQPQHF

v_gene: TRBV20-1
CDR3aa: CSARDLSTSGDTGELFF

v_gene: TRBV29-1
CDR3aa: CSVEGGLAGTQTYNEQFF

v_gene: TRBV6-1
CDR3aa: CASRDSGADTQYF

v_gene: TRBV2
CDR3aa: CASSEMGQPPNEKLFF

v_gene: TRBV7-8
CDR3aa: CASSPRGVGGTDTQYF

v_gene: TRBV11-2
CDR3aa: CASSFVQGNYGYTF

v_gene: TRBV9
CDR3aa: CASSVADNSPLHF

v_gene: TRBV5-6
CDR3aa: CASSFAYTGELFF

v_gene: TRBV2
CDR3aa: CASSAQSQGGQPQHF

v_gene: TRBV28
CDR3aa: CASSRGQVYNSPLHF

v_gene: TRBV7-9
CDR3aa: CASSSDRTEAFF

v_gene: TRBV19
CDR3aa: CASSPDSGAYGYTF

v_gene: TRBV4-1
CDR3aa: CASSQATGPSNEQFF

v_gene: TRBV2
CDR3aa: CASVGTGRAYEQYF

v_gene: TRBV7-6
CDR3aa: CASHPGTGTNEQFF

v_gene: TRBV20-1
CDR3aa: CTLTSGGPETQYF

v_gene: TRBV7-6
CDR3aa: CASSILAGGPKTGELFF

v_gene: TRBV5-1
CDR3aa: CASSLDAASSYEQYF

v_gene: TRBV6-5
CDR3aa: CASSYSLAASYGLVGYTF

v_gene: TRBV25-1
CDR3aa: CASSGRGKLFF

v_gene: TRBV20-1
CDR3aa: CSTILDSSHGSGELFF

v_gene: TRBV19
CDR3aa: CASSIQGYTEAFF

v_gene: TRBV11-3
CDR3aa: CASSSSDRNTEAFF

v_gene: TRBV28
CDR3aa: CASSFGGAKDTQYF

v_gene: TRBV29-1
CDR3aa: CSAGRVSYDSNQPQHF

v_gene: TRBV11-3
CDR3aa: CASSHRLSSYNEQFF

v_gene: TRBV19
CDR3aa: CASSPGQRGNEQFF

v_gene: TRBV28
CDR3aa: CATFRGTGTFGEQYF

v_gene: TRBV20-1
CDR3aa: CSARETRLGTEAFF

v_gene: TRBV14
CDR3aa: CASSQETGAFNSPLHF

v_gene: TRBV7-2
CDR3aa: CASSLAPPRETQYF

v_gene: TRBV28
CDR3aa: CASNRDFTEAFF